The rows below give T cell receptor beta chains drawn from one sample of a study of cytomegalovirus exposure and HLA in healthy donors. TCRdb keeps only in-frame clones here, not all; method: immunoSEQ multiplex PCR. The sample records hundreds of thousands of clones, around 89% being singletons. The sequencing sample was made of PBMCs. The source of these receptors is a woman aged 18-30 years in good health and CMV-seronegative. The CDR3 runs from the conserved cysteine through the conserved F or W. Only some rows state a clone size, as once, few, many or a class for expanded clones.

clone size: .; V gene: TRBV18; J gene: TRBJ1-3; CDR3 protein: CASHGQFSGNTIYF
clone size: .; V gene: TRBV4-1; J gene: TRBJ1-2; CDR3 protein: CASSQERGVGYGYTF
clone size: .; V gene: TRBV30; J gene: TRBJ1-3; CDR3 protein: CAWSGGGTIYF
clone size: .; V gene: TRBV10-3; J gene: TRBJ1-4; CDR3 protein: CAPIGGGLVSPTNEKLFF
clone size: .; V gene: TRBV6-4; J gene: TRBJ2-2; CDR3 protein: CASSDSPAAGELFF
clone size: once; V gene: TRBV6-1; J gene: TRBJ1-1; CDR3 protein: CASSADRDDTEAFF
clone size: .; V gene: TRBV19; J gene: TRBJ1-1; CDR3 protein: CASSILLSGGTEAFF
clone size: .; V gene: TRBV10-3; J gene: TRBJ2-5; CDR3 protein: CAISYRGEPTQYF
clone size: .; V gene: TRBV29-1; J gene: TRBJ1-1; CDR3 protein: CSATTGNTEAFF
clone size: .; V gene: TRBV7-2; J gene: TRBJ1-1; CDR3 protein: CASSLVEGGVSWF
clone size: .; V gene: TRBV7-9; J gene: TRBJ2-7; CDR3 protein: CASTGLEGEQYF
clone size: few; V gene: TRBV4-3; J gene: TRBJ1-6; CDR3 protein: CASSQVQRSSYNSPLHF
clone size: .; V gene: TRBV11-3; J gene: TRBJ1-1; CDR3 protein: CASSRTGGLAFF
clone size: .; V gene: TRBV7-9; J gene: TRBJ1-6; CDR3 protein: CASSLAPPGGYNSPLHF
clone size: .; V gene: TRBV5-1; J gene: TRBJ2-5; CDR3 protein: CASSEAGTGPVETQYF
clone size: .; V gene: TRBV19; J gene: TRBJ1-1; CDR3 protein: CASHERRQRPHMNTEAFF
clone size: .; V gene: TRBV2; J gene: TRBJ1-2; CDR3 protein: CASSSRQGAPGYTF
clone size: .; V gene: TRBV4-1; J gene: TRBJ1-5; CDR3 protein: CASSHATGGIVGNQPQHF
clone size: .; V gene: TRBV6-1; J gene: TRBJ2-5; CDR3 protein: CASSHNRAPQETQYF
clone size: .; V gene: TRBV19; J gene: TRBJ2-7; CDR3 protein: CASSIAQGVTYEQYF
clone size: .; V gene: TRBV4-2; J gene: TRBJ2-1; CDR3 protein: CASSQWAINEQFF
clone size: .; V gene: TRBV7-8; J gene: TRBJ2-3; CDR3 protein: CASSLAPSDTQYF
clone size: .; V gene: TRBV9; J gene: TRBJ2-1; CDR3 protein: CASSEASGTYNEQFF
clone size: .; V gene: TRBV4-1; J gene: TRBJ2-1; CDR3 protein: CASSQDPGGRSSYNEQFF
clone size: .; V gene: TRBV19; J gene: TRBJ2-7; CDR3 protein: CASSRTSGQGSYEQYF
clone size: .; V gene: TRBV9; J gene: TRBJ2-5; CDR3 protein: CASTRQGQETQYF
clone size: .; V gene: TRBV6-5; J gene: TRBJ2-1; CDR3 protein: CASSEGGIRDNEQFF
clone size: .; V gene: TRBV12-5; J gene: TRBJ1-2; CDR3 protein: CASGLGWDRIYGYTF
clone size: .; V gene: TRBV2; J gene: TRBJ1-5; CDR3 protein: CASSGQGGSNQPQHF
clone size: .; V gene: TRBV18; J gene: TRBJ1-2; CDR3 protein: CASSPTGLLADYGYTF